Listed here are 5 T cell receptor beta chains from one sample, sequenced in a study of T-cell reconstitution after alpha-beta-depleted transplantation in children. Construction of the TCRbeta library involved unique molecular identifiers. TCRdb re-derived calls from the PCR reads in MiXCR, one entry per CDR3 protein. The repertoire holds hundreds of thousands of distinct CDR3 sequences, 8.5% to 10% seen once, with around 6.2% in the top ten. Specimen: PBMCs from the stem cell graft donor, collected from the stem cell graft. These TCRs come from a human donor who donated a stem cell graft to a child with acute lymphoblastic leukemia.

This clonotype was observed at least ten times. V is TRBV6-2 or TRBV6-3 and J is TRBJ1-5; D is unclear. V was cut by 0 bases and J by 8 bases, with 8 bases left in between. The CDR3 spans 13 residues. CDR1 is MNHEY, CDR2 SVGEGT, per germline. DNA for the CDR3: TGTGCCAGCAGTTACTCGGTGGTTGAGCCCCAGCATTTT. It translates to CASSYSVVEPQHF.

This clonotype has a handful of counts. The chain couples TRBV7-9 to TRBJ1-2; 8 bases fit TRBD1. The CDR3 has 15 residues. Germline V lookup: CDR1 SEHNR, CDR2 FQNEAQ (reference sequence). J gave up 2 bases and V 4 bases, and 6 bases lay outside the gene matches. The CDR3 here is CASSYSDRANYGYTF. In DNA form, the CDR3 reads TGTGCCAGCAGCTATTCGGACAGGGCAAACTATGGCTACACCTTC.

This chain uses TRBV29-1 with TRBJ2-7; 8 bases line up with TRBD2. Per the germline V gene, CDR1 is SQVTM and CDR2 is ANQGSEA. V lost 3 bases, J lost 4 bases, and 8 bases stayed unmatched. The CDR3 has 14 amino acids. CDR3 bases: TGCAGCGTTGAGTCCACTAGCGGAGATTACGAGCAGTACTTC. Encoded protein: CSVESTSGDYEQYF.

This clonotype was observed a handful of times. The chain combines TRBV28 with TRBJ1-2; 7 positions agree with TRBD1. With V trimmed by 10 bases and J by 4 bases, 9 bases remained unmatched. The V gene's germline CDR1 is MDHEN and CDR2 SYDVKM. The CDR3 loop spans 13 amino acids. The CDR3 loop reads CAIKEGAGYGYTF. CDR3 DNA: TGTGCCATCAAGGAGGGGGCTGGCTATGGCTACACCTTC.

This clonotype was found many times. The chain has TRBV12-3 or TRBV12-4 and TRBJ1-3; 7 nucleotides line up with TRBD1. The CDR3 runs to 15 residues. J gave up 4 bases and V 3 bases, and 6 bases lay outside the gene matches. The CDR3 nucleotides read TGTGCCAGCAGTTTTGACAGGGTCGGAGGAAACACCATATATTTT. This gives the protein CASSFDRVGGNTIYF.